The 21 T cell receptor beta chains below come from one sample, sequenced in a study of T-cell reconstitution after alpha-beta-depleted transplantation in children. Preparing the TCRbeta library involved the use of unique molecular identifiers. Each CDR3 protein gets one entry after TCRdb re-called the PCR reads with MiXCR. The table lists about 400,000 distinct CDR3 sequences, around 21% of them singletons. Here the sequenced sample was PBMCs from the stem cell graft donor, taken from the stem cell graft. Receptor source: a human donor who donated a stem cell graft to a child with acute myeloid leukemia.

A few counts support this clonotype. The CDR3 DNA sequence: TGTGCCATCAGTGAGTCTGGGGGGAAGAGCTCCTACGAGCAGTACTTC. It translates to CAISESGGKSSYEQYF. This sequence joins TRBV10-3 and TRBJ2-7, with D tentatively TRBD2 (6 bases). The CDR3 extends over 16 amino acids. CDR1 and CDR2 from the germline V gene are ENHRY and SYGVKD. Trimming took 0 bases from V and 0 from J, leaving 12 bases between them.

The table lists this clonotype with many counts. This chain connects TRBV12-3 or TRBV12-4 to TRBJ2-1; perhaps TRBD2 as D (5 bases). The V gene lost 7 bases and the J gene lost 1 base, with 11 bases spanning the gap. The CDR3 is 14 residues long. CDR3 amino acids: CASTQLGSYNEQFF. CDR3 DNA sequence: TGTGCCAGCACCCAACTAGGTTCCTACAATGAGCAGTTCTTC.

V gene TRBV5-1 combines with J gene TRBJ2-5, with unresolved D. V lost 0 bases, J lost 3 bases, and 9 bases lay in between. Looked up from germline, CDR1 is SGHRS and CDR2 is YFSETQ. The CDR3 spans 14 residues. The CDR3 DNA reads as TGCGCCAGCAGCTTGGGGGAACCCGAAGAGACCCAGTACTTC. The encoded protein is CASSLGEPEETQYF.

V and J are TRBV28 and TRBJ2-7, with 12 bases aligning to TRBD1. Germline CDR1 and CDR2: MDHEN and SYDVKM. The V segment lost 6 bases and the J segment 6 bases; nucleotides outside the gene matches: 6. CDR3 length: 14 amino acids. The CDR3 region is CASSQGTGGSEQYF. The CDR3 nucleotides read TGTGCCAGCAGCCAAGGGACAGGGGGCTCCGAGCAGTACTTC. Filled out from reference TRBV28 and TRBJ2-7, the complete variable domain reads DVKVTQSSRYLVKRTGEKVFLECVQDMDHENMFWYRQDPGLGLRLIYFSYDVKMKEKGDIPEGYSVSREKKERFSLILESASTNQTSMYLCASSQGTGGSEQYFGPGTRLTVT.

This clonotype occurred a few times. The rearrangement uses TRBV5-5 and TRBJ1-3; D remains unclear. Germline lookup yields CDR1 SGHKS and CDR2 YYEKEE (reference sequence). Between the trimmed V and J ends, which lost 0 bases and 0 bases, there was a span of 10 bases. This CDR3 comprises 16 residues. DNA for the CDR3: TGTGCCAGCAGCTTGGATGGCAGAAGCTCTGGAAACACCATATATTTT. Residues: CASSLDGRSSGNTIYF.

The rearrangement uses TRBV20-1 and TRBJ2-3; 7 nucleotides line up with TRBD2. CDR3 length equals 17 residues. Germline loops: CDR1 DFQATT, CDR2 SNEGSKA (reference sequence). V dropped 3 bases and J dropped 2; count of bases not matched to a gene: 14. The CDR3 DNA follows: TGCAGTGCTAGCTCGGGGACTAAACTTATTTACACAGATACGCAGTATTTT. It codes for CSASSGTKLIYTDTQYF.

CDR3 sequence (DNA): TGTGCCAGCAGACCTAGCGGCCTCAGCACAGATACGCAGTATTTT. Protein product: CASRPSGLSTDTQYF. This chain connects TRBV28 to TRBJ2-3; 7 bases agree with TRBD2. V lost 6 bases, J lost 0 bases, and 6 bases stayed unmatched. From germline, CDR1 is MDHEN and CDR2 SYDVKM. This CDR3 is built from 15 residues.

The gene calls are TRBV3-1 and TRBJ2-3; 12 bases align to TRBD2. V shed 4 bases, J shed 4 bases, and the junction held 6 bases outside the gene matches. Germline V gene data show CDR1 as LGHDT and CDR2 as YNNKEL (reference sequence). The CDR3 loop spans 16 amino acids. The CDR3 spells CASSLRTSGIADTQYF. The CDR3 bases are TGTGCCAGCAGCCTCCGGACTAGCGGGATTGCAGATACGCAGTATTTT.

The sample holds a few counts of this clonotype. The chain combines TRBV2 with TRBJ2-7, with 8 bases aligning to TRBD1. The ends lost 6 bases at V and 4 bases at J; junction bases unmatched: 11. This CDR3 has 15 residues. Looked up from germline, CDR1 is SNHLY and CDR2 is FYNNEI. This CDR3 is CASREQGAQRYEQYF. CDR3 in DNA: TGTGCCAGCAGGGAGCAGGGGGCGCAGAGGTACGAGCAGTACTTC.

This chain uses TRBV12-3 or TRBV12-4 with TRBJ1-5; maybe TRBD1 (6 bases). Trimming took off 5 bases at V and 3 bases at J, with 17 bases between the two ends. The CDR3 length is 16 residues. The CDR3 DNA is TGTGCCAGCAGTAAGACAGGAGACAAGATCAATCAGCCCCAGCATTTT. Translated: CASSKTGDKINQPQHF.

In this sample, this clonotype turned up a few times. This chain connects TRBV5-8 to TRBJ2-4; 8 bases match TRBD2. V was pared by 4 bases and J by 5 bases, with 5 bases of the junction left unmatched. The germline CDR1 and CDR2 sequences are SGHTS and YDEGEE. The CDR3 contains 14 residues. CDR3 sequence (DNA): TGTGCCAGCAGCCCGCGGGAGGCCGAAAACATTCAGTACTTC. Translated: CASSPREAENIQYF.

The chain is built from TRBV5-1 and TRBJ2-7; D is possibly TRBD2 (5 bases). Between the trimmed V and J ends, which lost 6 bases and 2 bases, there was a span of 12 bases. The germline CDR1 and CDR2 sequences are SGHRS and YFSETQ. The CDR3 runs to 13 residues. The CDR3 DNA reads TGCGCCAGCACCATCGACGGGACCTACGAGCAGTACTTC. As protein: CASTIDGTYEQYF.

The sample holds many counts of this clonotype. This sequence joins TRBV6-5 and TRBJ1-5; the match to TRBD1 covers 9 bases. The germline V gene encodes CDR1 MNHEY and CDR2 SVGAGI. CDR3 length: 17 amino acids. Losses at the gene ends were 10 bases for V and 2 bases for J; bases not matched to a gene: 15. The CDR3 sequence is CATRDRGASIGNQPQHF. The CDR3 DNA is TGTGCCACCCGAGACAGGGGGGCTTCAATAGGCAATCAGCCCCAGCATTTT.

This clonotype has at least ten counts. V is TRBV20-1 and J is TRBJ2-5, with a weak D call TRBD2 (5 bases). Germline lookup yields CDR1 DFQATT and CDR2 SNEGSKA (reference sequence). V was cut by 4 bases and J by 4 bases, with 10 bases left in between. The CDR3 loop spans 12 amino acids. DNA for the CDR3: TGCAGTGCTACCGGACGGGGAGAGACCCAGTACTTC. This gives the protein CSATGRGETQYF.

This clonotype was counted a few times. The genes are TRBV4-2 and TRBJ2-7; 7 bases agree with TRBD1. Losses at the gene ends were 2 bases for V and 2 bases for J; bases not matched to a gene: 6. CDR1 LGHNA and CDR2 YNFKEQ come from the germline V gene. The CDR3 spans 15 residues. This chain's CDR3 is CASSQTTGPTYEQYF. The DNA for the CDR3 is TGTGCCAGCAGCCAAACGACAGGGCCTACCTACGAGCAGTACTTC.

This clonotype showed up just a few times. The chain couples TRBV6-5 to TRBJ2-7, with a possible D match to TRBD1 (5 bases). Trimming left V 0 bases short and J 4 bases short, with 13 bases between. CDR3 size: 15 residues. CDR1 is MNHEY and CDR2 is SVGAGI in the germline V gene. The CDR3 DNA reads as TGTGCCAGCAGTTACTCGAGACAGCTTCTATACGAGCAGTACTTC. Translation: CASSYSRQLLYEQYF.

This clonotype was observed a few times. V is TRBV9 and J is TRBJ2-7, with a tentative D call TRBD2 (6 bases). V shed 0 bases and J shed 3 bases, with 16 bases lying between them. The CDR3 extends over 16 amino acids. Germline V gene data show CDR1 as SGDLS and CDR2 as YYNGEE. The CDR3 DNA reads TGTGCCAGCAGCGTAGATGGGTCTAGCGAACTCTACGAGCAGTACTTC. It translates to CASSVDGSSELYEQYF.

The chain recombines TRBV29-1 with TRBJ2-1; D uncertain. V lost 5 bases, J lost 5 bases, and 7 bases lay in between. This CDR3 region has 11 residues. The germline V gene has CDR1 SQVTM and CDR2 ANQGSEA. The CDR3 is CSVSLDNEQFF. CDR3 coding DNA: TGCAGCGTTTCTCTAGACAATGAGCAGTTCTTC.

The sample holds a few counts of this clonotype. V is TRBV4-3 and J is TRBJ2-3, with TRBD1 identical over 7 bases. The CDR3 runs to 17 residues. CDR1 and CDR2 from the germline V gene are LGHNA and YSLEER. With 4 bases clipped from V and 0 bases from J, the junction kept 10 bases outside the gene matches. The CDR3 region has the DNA TGCGCCAGCAGCCTAGACCGACAGGGAAGGAGCACAGATACGCAGTATTTT. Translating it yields CASSLDRQGRSTDTQYF.

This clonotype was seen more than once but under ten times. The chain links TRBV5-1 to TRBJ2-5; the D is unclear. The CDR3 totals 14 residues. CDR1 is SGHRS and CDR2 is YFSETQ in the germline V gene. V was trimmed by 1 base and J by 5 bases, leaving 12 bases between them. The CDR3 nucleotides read TGCGCCAGCAGCTTGCAATCGGGTGTTGAGACCCAGTACTTC. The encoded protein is CASSLQSGVETQYF.

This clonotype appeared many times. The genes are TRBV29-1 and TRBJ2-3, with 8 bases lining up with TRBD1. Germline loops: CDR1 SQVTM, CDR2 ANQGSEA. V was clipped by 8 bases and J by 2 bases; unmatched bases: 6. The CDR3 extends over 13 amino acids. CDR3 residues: CSTWTGTTDTQYF. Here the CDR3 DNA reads TGCAGCACATGGACAGGGACCACAGATACGCAGTATTTT.